The clone carrying this T cell receptor beta chain has only one observation. The antigen remains undetermined. Assay used: immunoSEQ multiplex PCR; TCRdb lists only in-frame clones, some missing. The sample carries approximately 22,000 clones, 71% recorded once. One to two pinch biopsies were taken from the rectum during colonoscopy. No immunosuppressive drugs were given to ulcerative colitis patients before diagnostic colonoscopy. This entry is derived from a study of pediatric ulcerative colitis. This CDR3 spans 10 amino acids. The germline gives CDR1 SQVTM, CDR2 ANQGSEA. Trimming cost V 7 bases and J 10 bases, with 13 bases left between them. Study results and limitations: Rectal pinch biopsies may have included blood-derived T cells, especially in patients with overt colitis. All ulcerative colitis patients, but no controls, carried two rectal clonotypes. Clonal expansions reduced rectal repertoire diversity in acute severe colitis.

This sequence was found in a boy between 5 and 17 years old with severe ulcerative colitis. V is TRBV29-1 and J is TRBJ1-1, with D possibly being TRBD1 (5 bases). Sequences were obtained from gut tissue. Written as DNA, the CDR3 is TGCAGCGCCCGCGGGGGGGGAGCTTTCTTT. As protein: CSARGGGAFF.